Below, 17 T cell receptor beta chains from the same sample are listed, as sequenced in a study of kidney transplant recipient with SARS-CoV-2 infection. One entry per CDR3 protein, called by TCRdb with MiXCR from the reads. The repertoire holds 200,000 to 300,000 distinct CDR3 sequences, 25% to 35% seen once, with less than 8.5% in the top ten. Sequencing used a blood sample, obtained at baseline and between days 110 and 120 from a kidney transplant recipient. All receptors derive from a male patient aged 25 to 39 who had COVID-19 and was a kidney transplant recipient. The T cells may partly be graft donor cells.

A note on this clonotype: Since no conserved phenylalanine or tryptophan closes the CDR3, a read error is the likely cause. V is TRBV6-1 and J is TRBJ1-2; no clear D. Per germline, CDR1 MNHNS and CDR2 SASEGT. The CDR3 sequence is 17 residues long. CDR3: CAGSRMSSMRKTYGYTL. In DNA, the CDR3 is TGTGCCGGCAGTAGAATGAGCTCTATGCGAAAGACCTATGGCTACACCCTC.

This clonotype has a count of ten or more. The V gene is TRBV4-3, the J gene TRBJ1-2; D not certain. Germline V gene lookup returns CDR1 LGHNA and CDR2 YSLEER. This CDR3 contains 17 residues. V was clipped by 0 bases and J by 2 bases, with 16 bases between them. CDR3 bases: TGCGCCAGCAGCCAAGATGCTGGATCCGAGCCCAACTATGGCTACACCTTC. Translated, it gives CASSQDAGSEPNYGYTF.

This clonotype was counted ten times or more. This chain connects TRBV28 to TRBJ2-7, with TRBD2 matching over 11 bases. CDR3 length equals 16 residues. Germline lookup yields CDR1 MDHEN and CDR2 SYDVKM. Trimming removed 2 bases from V and 6 bases from J; junction bases left unmatched: 9. The CDR3 spells CASSLPTSGSGGEQYF. The CDR3 DNA sequence: TGTGCCAGCAGTTTACCAACTAGCGGGAGTGGGGGCGAGCAGTACTTC.

This clonotype was observed at least ten times. This chain links TRBV2 with TRBJ2-2; D tentatively reads TRBD1 or TRBD2 (5 bases each). The germline gives CDR1 SNHLY, CDR2 FYNNEI. This CDR3 spans 14 amino acids. Trimming stripped 6 bases from V and 4 bases from J, with 12 bases between. CDR3 protein: CASRRDGPTGELFF. The CDR3 coding sequence is TGTGCCAGCAGAAGGGACGGACCCACCGGGGAGCTGTTTTTT.

This clonotype was observed at least ten times. The J gene is TRBJ1-2, the V gene TRBV12-2. TRBV12-2 is noted as a pseudogene. The CDR3 extends over 17 amino acids. The CDR3 nucleotides are TGTGCAAGTCGCATTAGTAGGACTCCACGAAAGACCTATGGCTACACCTTC. Translation gives CASRISRTPRKTYGYTF.

This clonotype was counted between two and nine times. The gene calls are TRBV20-1 and TRBJ2-5, with TRBD1 as a possible D gene (6 bases). V dropped 4 bases and J dropped 1 base, with 7 bases sitting between them. Germline V lookup: CDR1 DFQATT, CDR2 SNEGSKA (reference sequence). This CDR3 has 12 amino acids. The CDR3 sequence is CSATGVQETQYF. The CDR3 bases are TGCAGTGCTACAGGGGTCCAAGAGACCCAGTACTTC.

V gene TRBV19 combines with J gene TRBJ1-2; D ambiguous. This CDR3 has 15 residues. Trimming removed 6 bases from V and 5 bases from J, with 19 bases in between. Germline-derived CDR1 and CDR2 are LNHDA and SQIVND (reference sequence). The CDR3: CASSIGESALYGYTF. The DNA for the CDR3 is TGTGCCAGTAGCATCGGGGAAAGCGCGCTATATGGCTACACCTTC.

This clonotype occurred many times. The chain links TRBV30 to TRBJ1-6; 7 bases fit TRBD1. CDR1 is GTSNPN and CDR2 is SVGIG in the germline V gene (reference sequence). The V and J ends lost 4 bases and 10 bases, in that order; junction bases with no gene match: 4. The CDR3 totals 12 residues. The CDR3 DNA reads as TGTGCCTGGACTGACAGGGTCTCACCCCTCCACTTT. It specifies CAWTDRVSPLHF.

About this clonotype itself: A clone one base away is much larger, so this may be a read error. V gene TRBV6-6 combines with J gene TRBJ2-4; D is perhaps TRBD1 (5 bases). Matching the DNA end better, TRBJ2-1 makes the J call doubtful. The CDR3 contains 15 residues. Germline V CDR1 and CDR2: MNHNY, SVGAGI (reference sequence). This CDR3 reads CASSCRVGENNEQFF. The CDR3 DNA sequence: TGTGCCAGCAGTTGCAGGGTAGGGGAAAACAATGAGCAGTTCTTC.

Note on this clonotype: A much larger clone lies one base from this, so it may be a read error. The CDR3 ends on some other residue instead of the conserved phenylalanine or tryptophan, so this is likely a read error. This chain uses TRBV6-5 with TRBJ1-2; D is ambiguous. The CDR3 runs to 15 residues. The germline gives CDR1 MNHEY, CDR2 SVGAGI. V was shortened by 5 bases and J by 8 bases, with 21 bases between the two germline ends. The CDR3 loop reads CASSLDGINRWGYTY. CDR3 nucleotides: TGTGCCAGCAGTCTGGACGGGATTAATCGGTGGGGCTACACCTAC.

This clonotype was seen many times. This chain connects TRBV21-1 to TRBJ2-3. TRBV21-1 is classified as a pseudogene. This CDR3 is built from 17 residues. CDR3 sequence (DNA): TGTGCCAGCAGAGTGGTGGTAGCTACAGTCATGCAAGATACGCAGTATTTT. Encoded protein: CASRVVVATVMQDTQYF.

This clonotype was counted at least ten times. The germline gene is not matched at one end of the junction; a read error may be the cause. The rearrangement links TRBV7-2 to TRBJ2-5; 11 nucleotides line up with TRBD1. CDR3 length: 16 amino acids. Per germline, CDR1 SGHTA and CDR2 FQGNSA. The CDR3 spells CASSLGTGGQQGTQYF. The CDR3 DNA sequence: TGTGCCAGCAGCTTAGGGACAGGGGGCCAGCAAGGGACCCAGTACTTC.

This clonotype was counted ten times or more. The chain uses TRBV11-2 and TRBJ2-7; maybe TRBD1 (5 bases). The CDR3 consists of 14 residues. Germline CDR1 SGHAT, CDR2 FQNNGV. Trimming removed 0 bases from V and 3 bases from J, with 9 bases in between. The CDR3 protein is CASSLETGGYEQYF. The CDR3 DNA reads TGTGCCAGCAGCTTAGAAACAGGTGGCTACGAGCAGTACTTC.

A note on this clonotype: A read error is possible here, since a much larger clone lies one base away. The chain carries TRBV11-1 and TRBJ1-2, with D unresolved. The germline V gene has CDR1 SGHAT and CDR2 FQDESV (reference sequence). This CDR3 spans 17 amino acids. V was shortened by 4 bases and J by 4 bases, with 22 bases between the two germline ends. CDR3: CASSSMVKAGKTYGYTF. DNA for the CDR3: TGTGCCAGCAGCTCTATGGTTAAGGCTGGAAAGACCTATGGCTACACCTTC. Supplemented by reference TRBV11-1 and TRBJ1-2, the full variable domain reads EAEVAQSPRYKITEKSQAVAFWCDPISGHATLYWYRQILGQGPELLVQFQDESVVDDSQLPKDRFSAERLKGVDSTLKIQPAELGDSAMYLCASSSMVKAGKTYGYTFGSGTRLTVV.

This clonotype was found many times. The V call is TRBV18, the J call TRBJ1-5, with D hard to call. The CDR3 spans 13 residues. Per germline, CDR1 KGHSH and CDR2 LQKENI. The V gene lost 3 bases and the J gene lost 4 bases, with 7 bases spanning the gap. CDR3 region: CASSPGVNQPQHF. The CDR3 DNA follows: TGTGCCAGCTCACCTGGCGTGAATCAGCCCCAGCATTTT.

This clonotype was seen repeatedly, ten times or more. The CDR3 DNA reads TGTGCCTGGAGTGTCTGGAACACCGGGGAGCTGTTTTTT. Protein product: CAWSVWNTGELFF. The chain links TRBV30 to TRBJ2-2; no firm D call. Trimming shortened V by 0 bases and J by 1 base, and 3 bases separated the two germline ends. The germline CDR1 and CDR2 sequences are GTSNPN and SVGIG (reference sequence). The CDR3 is 13 amino acids.

This clonotype has at least ten counts. V is TRBV7-9 and J is TRBJ1-2; D unclear. V was clipped by 5 bases and J by 4 bases, with 23 bases between them. This CDR3 is built from 17 residues. Germline CDR1 is SEHNR and CDR2 is FQNEAQ (reference sequence). CDR3 sequence (DNA): TGTGCCAGCAGCATAAACTCATACCATGGAAAGACCTATGGCTACACCTTC. Residues: CASSINSYHGKTYGYTF.